This T cell receptor beta chain was captured by sequencing in a study of T cell repertoires in cytomegalovirus infection. Overall study context: Recently identified HLA-C-restricted and well-studied HLA-B-restricted CMV epitopes were used. Matching HLA type and CMV infection were both indicated by public TCR beta signatures.

One entry per CDR3 protein results from TCRdb running MiXCR on the reads. In the table there are 80,000 to 90,000 distinct CDR3 sequences, 45% to 50% of which are singletons. Study outcomes and limitations: In two of eight donors, the top clonotype was HLA-C-restricted CMV-specific. Based on cumulative public TCR beta family frequency, carriers of CMV plus the relevant HLA were identified.

The ends were cut back, 10 bases at V and 7 bases at J, with 14 bases in the middle. The CDR3 extends over 12 amino acids. Germline V gives CDR1 MNHEY, CDR2 SMNVEV (reference sequence). Note on this clonotype: Its antigen is not known.

The chain employs TRBV27 and TRBJ1-5; tentative D call: TRBD1 (6 bases). This TCR derives from a human donor in good health (CMV status not recorded). Some clones in this sample may be carry-over from other donors' samples. The sequenced sample was CD8+ T cells from cultured PBMCs, obtained from culture after CMV antigen stimulation. CDR3 loop: CATHGGAQPQHF. The CDR3 DNA sequence: TGTGCCACCCACGGGGGGGCGCAGCCCCAGCATTTT.